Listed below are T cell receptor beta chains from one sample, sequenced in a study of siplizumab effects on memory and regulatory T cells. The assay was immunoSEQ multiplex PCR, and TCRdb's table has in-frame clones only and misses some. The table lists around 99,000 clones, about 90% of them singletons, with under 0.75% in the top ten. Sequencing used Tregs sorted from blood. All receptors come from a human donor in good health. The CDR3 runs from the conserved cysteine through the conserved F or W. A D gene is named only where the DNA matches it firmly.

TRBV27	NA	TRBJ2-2	CASSLPGAGLTGELFF	TGTGCCAGCAGTTTACCCGGGGCAGGGCTCACCGGGGAGCTGTTTTTT
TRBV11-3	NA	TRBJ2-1	CASRVRDTSNEQFF	TGTGCCAGCAGAGTCCGGGACACCTCCAATGAGCAGTTCTTC
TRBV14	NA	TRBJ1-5	CASSQGGYQPQHF	TGTGCCAGCAGCCAGGGAGGGTATCAGCCCCAGCATTTT
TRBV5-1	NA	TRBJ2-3	CASSYTGGADTQYF	TGCGCCAGCAGCTACACAGGGGGGGCAGATACGCAGTATTTT
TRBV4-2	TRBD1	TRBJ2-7	CASSQPGTGGLLYF	TGTGCCAGCAGCCAACCCGGGACAGGGGGGCTACTGTACTTC
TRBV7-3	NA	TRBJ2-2	CASQGPTDTGELFF	TGTGCCAGCCAGGGACCAACAGACACCGGGGAGCTGTTTTTT
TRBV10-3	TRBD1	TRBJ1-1	CAITPQGAGEAFF	TGTGCCATCACTCCCCAGGGGGCTGGGGAAGCTTTCTTT
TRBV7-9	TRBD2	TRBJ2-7	CASSLTLAGVVYEQYF	TGTGCCAGCAGCTTGACCCTAGCGGGAGTTGTCTACGAGCAGTACTTC
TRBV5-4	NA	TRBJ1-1	CASSFGDRAEAFF	TGTGCCAGCAGCTTCGGGGATCGCGCTGAAGCTTTCTTT
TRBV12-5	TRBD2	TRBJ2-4	CASGSGGIQYF	TGTGCTAGTGGTTCGGGGGGCATTCAGTACTTC